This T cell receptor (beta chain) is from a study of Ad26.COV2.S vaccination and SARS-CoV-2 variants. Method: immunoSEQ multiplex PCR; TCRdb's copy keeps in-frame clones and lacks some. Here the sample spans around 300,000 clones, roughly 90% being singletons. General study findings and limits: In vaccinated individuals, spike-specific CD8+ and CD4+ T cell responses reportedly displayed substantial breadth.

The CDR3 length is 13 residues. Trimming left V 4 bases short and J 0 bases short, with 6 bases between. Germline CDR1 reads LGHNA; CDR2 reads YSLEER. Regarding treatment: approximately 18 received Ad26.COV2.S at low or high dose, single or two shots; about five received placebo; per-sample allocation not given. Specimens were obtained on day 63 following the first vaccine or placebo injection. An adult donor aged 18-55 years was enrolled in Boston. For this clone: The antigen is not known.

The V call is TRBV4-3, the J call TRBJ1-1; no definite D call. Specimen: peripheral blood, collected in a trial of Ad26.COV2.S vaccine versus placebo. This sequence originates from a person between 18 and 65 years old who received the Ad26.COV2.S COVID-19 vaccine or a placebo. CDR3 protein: CASSPDLNTEAFF. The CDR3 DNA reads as TGCGCCAGCAGCCCAGACCTGAACACTGAAGCTTTCTTT.